This T cell receptor beta chain was identified during a study of identical twins. MiXCR, run by TCRdb on the 5' RACE reads, gives a single entry per CDR3 protein. Found here are about 240,000 distinct CDR3 sequences, 10% to 15% of them singletons; the top ten hold about 3.9%. CDR3 length equals 13 residues. The V end lost 7 bases, the J end lost 0 bases, and 10 bases lay between the germline ends. Study outcomes and limitations: With monozygotic twins, out-of-frame TCR alpha sharing exceeded what models estimated.

With regard to this clonotype: No antigen is known for it. This may come from a read error, since a much larger clone is one base off.

These data were likewise used in another study, on yellow fever vaccine responses in identical twins.

This receptor was identified in a woman in her late teens or twenties in good health. V usage is TRBV12-3 or TRBV12-4 and J usage is TRBJ2-7, with a possible D match to TRBD1 (5 bases). The material sequenced was memory (CD45RO+) T cells sorted from blood. The chain's CDR3 is CASTGSFSYEQYF. CDR3 DNA: TGTGCCAGCACAGGGTCTTTCTCCTACGAGCAGTACTTC.